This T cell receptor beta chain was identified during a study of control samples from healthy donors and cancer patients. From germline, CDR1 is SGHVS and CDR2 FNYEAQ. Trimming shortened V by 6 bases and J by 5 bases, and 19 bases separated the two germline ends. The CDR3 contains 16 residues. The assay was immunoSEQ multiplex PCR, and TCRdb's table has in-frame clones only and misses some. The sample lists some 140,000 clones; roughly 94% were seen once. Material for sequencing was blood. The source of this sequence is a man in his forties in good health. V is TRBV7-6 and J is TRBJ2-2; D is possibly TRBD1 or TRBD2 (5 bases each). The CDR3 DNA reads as TGTGCCAGCAGAGCCGGGACCCTGAGTGAAACCGGGGAGCTGTTTTTT. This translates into CASRAGTLSETGELFF. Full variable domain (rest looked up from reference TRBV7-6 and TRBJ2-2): GAGVSQSPRYKVTKRGQDVALRCDPISGHVSLYWYRQALGQGPEFLTYFNYEAQQDKSGLPNDRFSAERPEGSISTLTIQRTEQRDSAMYRCASRAGTLSETGELFFGEGSRLTVL.